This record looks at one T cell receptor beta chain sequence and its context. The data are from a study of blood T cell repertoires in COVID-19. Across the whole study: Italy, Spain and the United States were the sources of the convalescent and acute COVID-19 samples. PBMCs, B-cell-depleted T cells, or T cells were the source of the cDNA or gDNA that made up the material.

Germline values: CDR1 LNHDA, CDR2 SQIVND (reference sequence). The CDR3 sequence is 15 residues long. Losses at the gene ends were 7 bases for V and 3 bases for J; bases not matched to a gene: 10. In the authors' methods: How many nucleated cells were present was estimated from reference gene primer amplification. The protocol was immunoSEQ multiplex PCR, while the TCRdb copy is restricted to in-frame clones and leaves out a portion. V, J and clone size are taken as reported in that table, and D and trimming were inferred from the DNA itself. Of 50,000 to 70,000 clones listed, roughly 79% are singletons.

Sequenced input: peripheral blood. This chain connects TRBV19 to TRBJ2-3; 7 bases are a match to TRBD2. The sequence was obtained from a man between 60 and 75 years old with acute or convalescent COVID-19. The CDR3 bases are TGTGCCAGTAAAAGGGTGGGGAGGGGTACAGATACGCAGTATTTT. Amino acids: CASKRVGRGTDTQYF.